The source of this T cell receptor (beta chain) is a study of shared clonotypes between healthy human individuals. About this clone itself: Its antigen is currently unknown.

Germline V CDR1 and CDR2: MNHEY, SVGAGI. The germline V and J ends were trimmed by 6 bases and 2 bases, with 13 bases remaining between them. The CDR3 loop spans 15 amino acids. Study results and limitations: A generally larger estimated richness was seen in naive subsets than in memory subsets. The naive CD4 repertoires of several donors were compared, and approximately 5% of clonotypes were shared.

Sequencing used immunoSEQ multiplex PCR; TCRdb keeps in-frame clones, though not all of them. Here the sample spans some 2,500,000 clones, 80% to 95% being singletons. The clonotype originates from a man between 18 and 35 years old in good health. Some clones in this sample may be carry-over from other donors' samples. The rearrangement uses TRBV6-5 and TRBJ2-2, with D possibly TRBD1 on 5 matching bases. Sample: naive CD4+ T cells from PBMCs. Subset meaning: CD45RA+ positively selected. CDR3 amino acids: CASSSKGHNTGELFF. CDR3 coding DNA: TGTGCCAGCAGCTCGAAAGGACACAACACCGGGGAGCTGTTTTTT.